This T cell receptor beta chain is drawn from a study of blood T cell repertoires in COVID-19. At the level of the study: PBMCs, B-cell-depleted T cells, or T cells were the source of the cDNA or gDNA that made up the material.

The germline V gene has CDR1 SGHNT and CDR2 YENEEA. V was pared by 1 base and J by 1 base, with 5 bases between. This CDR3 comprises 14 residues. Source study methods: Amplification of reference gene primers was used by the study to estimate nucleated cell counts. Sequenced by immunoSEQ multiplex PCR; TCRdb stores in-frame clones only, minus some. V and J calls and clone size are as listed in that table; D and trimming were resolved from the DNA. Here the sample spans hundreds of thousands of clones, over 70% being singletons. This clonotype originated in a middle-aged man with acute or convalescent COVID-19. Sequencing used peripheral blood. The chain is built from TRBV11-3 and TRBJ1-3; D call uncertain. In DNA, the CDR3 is TGTGCCAGCAGCTTAGGAACATCTGGAAACACCATATATTTT. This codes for CASSLGTSGNTIYF. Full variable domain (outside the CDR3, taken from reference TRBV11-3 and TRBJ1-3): EAGVVQSPRYKIIEKKQPVAFWCNPISGHNTLYWYLQNLGQGPELLIRYENEEAVDDSQLPKDRFSAERLKGVDSTLKIQPAELGDSAVYLCASSLGTSGNTIYFGEGSWLTVV.